The next 15 T cell receptor beta chains were all read from a single sample in a study of persistence of HIV-infected CD4 T cells. The antigens for these receptors are not known. The immunoSEQ assay was version 4, run in survey mode. TCRdb keeps only in-frame clones here, not all; method: immunoSEQ multiplex PCR. This table has fewer than 45,000 clones, about 87% appearing once. Nonspecific anti-CD3/anti-CD28 bead stimulation represents the broad CD4+ T cell repertoire. CD4+ T cells upregulating both CD40 ligand and CD69 were sorted as responding cells. The source material was CD4+ T cells sorted from PBMCs after approximately 20-hour stimulation, sampled from a patient who received antiretroviral therapy. These receptors were obtained from an adult woman with HIV who was CMV-seropositive.

The chain combines TRBV23-1 with TRBJ1-6; no definite D call. TRBV23-1 is an open reading frame whose function is uncertain. The CDR3 loop spans 19 amino acids. V was trimmed by 3 bases and J by 8 bases, leaving 26 bases between them. Here the CDR3 DNA reads TGCGCCAGCAGTCACCCCCCCGAGACGGGGAGCGCGGTCGATTCACCCCTCCACTTT. Encoded protein: CASSHPPETGSAVDSPLHF.

With respect to this clone: One end of the junction varies from germline; a read error may be responsible. Other DNA sequences in the same sample also yield this CDR3. V is TRBV19 and J is TRBJ2-7, with 9 positions matching TRBD1. This CDR3 is built from 16 residues. The V gene's germline CDR1 is LNHDA and CDR2 SQIVND (reference sequence). CDR3 bases: TGTGCCAGTAGCGACTCTGGGACAGGGAACTCCTACGAACAGTACTTC. It yields the protein CASSDSGTGNSYEQYF.

The rearrangement uses TRBV7-3 and TRBJ2-5; 15 positions agree with TRBD2. After removal of 8 bases from V and 2 bases from J, the junction contained 6 bases not matched to a gene. The CDR3 runs to 16 residues. The germline CDR1 and CDR2 sequences are SGHTA and FQGTGA. DNA of the CDR3: TGTGCCAGCGCCCAAGGACTAGCGGGGGGGCAAGAGACCCAGTACTTC. Translating gives CASAQGLAGGQETQYF. The whole variable domain, remainder taken from reference TRBV7-3 and TRBJ2-5, is GAGVSQTPSNKVTEKGKYVELRCDPISGHTALYWYRQSLGQGPEFLIYFQGTGAADDSGLPNDRFFAVRPEGSVSTLKIQRTERGDSAVYLCASAQGLAGGQETQYFGPGTRLLVL.

The chain employs TRBV27 and TRBJ2-2; D gene uncertain. The germline V gene encodes CDR1 MNHEY and CDR2 SMNVEV (reference sequence). The V end lost 10 bases, the J end lost 6 bases, and 12 bases lay between the germline ends. This CDR3 is 12 amino acids long. The CDR3, as DNA: TGTGCCACCCGCCGGACCTCCGGGGAGCTGTTTTTT. Amino acids: CATRRTSGELFF.

The V and J genes are TRBV7-2 and TRBJ2-7; weak D call: TRBD2 (5 bases). Deletions cut 5 bases from V and 2 bases from J, with 13 bases between. The V gene's germline CDR1 is SGHTA and CDR2 FQGNSA. There are 14 residues in the CDR3. Here the CDR3 DNA reads TGTGCCAGCAGCCTCGTCGGGGAGACCTACGAGCAGTACTTC. Residues: CASSLVGETYEQYF.

The V call is TRBV5-1, the J call TRBJ2-1; perhaps TRBD2 as D (5 bases). CDR3 length: 15 residues. Per germline, CDR1 SGHRS and CDR2 YFSETQ. The germline V and J ends were trimmed by 4 bases and 0 bases, with 11 bases remaining between them. The CDR3 sequence is CASSVRGSSYNEQFF. The CDR3 DNA reads as TGCGCCAGCAGCGTACGGGGTAGCTCCTACAATGAGCAGTTCTTC.

V usage is TRBV10-3 and J usage is TRBJ1-1, with 9 bases fitting TRBD1. Germline loops: CDR1 ENHRY, CDR2 SYGVKD. The length of the CDR3 is 15 residues. Trimming took 4 bases from V and 4 from J; bases not matched to a gene: 7. The CDR3 DNA follows: TGTGCCATCAGTGGAGTGGGGACAGGGCCCACTGAAGCTTTCTTT. Amino acid sequence: CAISGVGTGPTEAFF.

The gene calls are TRBV2 and TRBJ1-6; D not resolved. Germline V lookup: CDR1 SNHLY, CDR2 FYNNEI. The CDR3 covers 13 residues. The germline V and J ends were trimmed by 9 bases and 6 bases, with 12 bases remaining between them. For the CDR3, the DNA is TGTGCCAGAACGCGGGATGGTAATTCACCCCTCCACTTT. Encoded protein: CARTRDGNSPLHF.

The rearrangement joins TRBV14 to TRBJ2-2; TRBD1 matches 11 bases. V lost 5 bases to trimming and J lost 6 bases; unmatched junction nucleotides: 5. The germline gives CDR1 SGHDN, CDR2 FVKESK. The CDR3 runs 15 residues. CDR3 nucleotide sequence: TGTGCCAGCAGCTTGGACAGGGGGCGCGCCGGGGAGCTGTTTTTT. This encodes CASSLDRGRAGELFF.

This clone was seen once. V usage is TRBV19 and J usage is TRBJ2-3, with 8 bases matching TRBD1. The length of the CDR3 is 16 residues. In germline, CDR1 is LNHDA, CDR2 SQIVND (reference sequence). J lost 0 bases, V lost 7 bases, and 9 bases had no gene match. CDR3 protein: CASIGRGPDSTDTQYF. The CDR3 nucleotides are TGTGCCAGTATCGGCAGGGGGCCTGATAGCACAGATACGCAGTATTTT. The variable domain in full, completed from reference TRBV19 and TRBJ2-3, reads DGGITQSPKYLFRKEGQNVTLSCEQNLNHDAMYWYRQDPGQGLRLIYYSQIVNDFQKGDIAEGYSVSREKKESFPLTVTSAQKNPTAFYLCASIGRGPDSTDTQYFGPGTRLTVL.

J is TRBJ2-7 and V is TRBV2; D ambiguous. Per germline, CDR1 SNHLY and CDR2 FYNNEI. The CDR3 has 12 residues. V gave up 3 bases and J gave up 4 bases, with 7 bases separating them. CDR3 loop: CASSEASYEQYV. The CDR3 DNA sequence: TGTGCCAGCAGTGAGGCGTCGTACGAGCAGTACGTC.

V is TRBV2 and J is TRBJ2-5; D ambiguous. Germline V gives CDR1 SNHLY, CDR2 FYNNEI. The CDR3 contains 14 residues. With 2 bases removed from V and 2 bases from J, the gap between germline ends came to 9 bases. In DNA, the CDR3 is TGTGCCAGCAGTGAAACGGGTCGTCAAGAGACCCAGTACTTC. Amino acid sequence: CASSETGRQETQYF.

The count of this clone is one. The genes are TRBV4-1 and TRBJ2-1; a weak D match, TRBD2 (6 bases). V was pared by 1 base and J by 6 bases, with 13 bases between. The CDR3 has 15 amino acids. The germline CDR1 and CDR2 sequences are MGHRA and YSYEKL. This CDR3 is CASSQAGTSTNEQFF. CDR3 DNA: TGCGCCAGCAGCCAAGCCGGGACTTCTACCAATGAGCAGTTCTTC.

This clone was recorded once. This chain joins TRBV5-5 and TRBJ2-1, with D possibly TRBD1 on 6 matching bases. Germline CDR1 and CDR2: SGHKS and YYEKEE (reference sequence). The CDR3 sequence is 17 residues long. Deletions cut 0 bases from V and 8 bases from J, with 21 bases between. The CDR3 DNA is TGTGCCAGCAGCTTGGTAGGGGGAGTGGCGACAAATGATGAGCAGTTCTTC. Translation: CASSLVGGVATNDEQFF.

A single count supports this clone. This sequence joins TRBV18 and TRBJ2-5; D is perhaps TRBD2 (6 bases). The ends were cut back, 3 bases at V and 4 bases at J, with 15 bases in the middle. Germline CDR1 reads KGHSH; CDR2 reads LQKENI. There are 15 residues in the CDR3. CDR3: CASSPPEGRGETQYF. CDR3 DNA: TGTGCCAGCTCACCCCCGGAGGGGAGAGGAGAGACCCAGTACTTC.